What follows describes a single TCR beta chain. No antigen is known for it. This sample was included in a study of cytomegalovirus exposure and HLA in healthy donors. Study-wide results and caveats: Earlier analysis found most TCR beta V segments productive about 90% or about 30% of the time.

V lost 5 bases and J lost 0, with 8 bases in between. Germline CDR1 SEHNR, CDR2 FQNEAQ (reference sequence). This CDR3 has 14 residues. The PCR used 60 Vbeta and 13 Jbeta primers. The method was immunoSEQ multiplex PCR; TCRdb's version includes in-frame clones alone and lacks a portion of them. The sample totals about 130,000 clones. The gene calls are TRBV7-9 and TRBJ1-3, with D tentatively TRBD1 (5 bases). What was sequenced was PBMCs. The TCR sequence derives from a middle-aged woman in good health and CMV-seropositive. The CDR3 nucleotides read TGTGCCAGCAGCCCAGGGATCTCTGGAAACACCATATATTTT. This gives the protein CASSPGISGNTIYF.